This T cell receptor beta chain emerged from a study of blood T cells in healthy people across ages. Donor samples were obtained from healthy Caucasian individuals from Russia, aged about 6 to 100. At least ten counts were recorded for this clonotype. A sample-barcoded 5' primer and a J-beta primer mix were used in a second PCR of about 6 to 11 cycles. TCRdb recomputed calls from the 5' RACE reads with MiXCR, one row per CDR3 protein. In the table there are around 710,000 distinct CDR3 sequences, around 40% of which are singletons. The sequenced material came from blood. The receptor's source is a woman aged 60-75 years in good health.

The CDR3 DNA sequence: TGCGCCAGCAGCCAAGCCCTAGACGAGACCCAGTACTTC. As protein: CASSQALDETQYF. The rearrangement links TRBV4-1 to TRBJ2-5; D not resolved. V was shortened by 1 base and J by 5 bases, with 8 bases between the two germline ends. CDR1 MGHRA and CDR2 YSYEKL come from the germline V gene. The CDR3 spans 13 residues.